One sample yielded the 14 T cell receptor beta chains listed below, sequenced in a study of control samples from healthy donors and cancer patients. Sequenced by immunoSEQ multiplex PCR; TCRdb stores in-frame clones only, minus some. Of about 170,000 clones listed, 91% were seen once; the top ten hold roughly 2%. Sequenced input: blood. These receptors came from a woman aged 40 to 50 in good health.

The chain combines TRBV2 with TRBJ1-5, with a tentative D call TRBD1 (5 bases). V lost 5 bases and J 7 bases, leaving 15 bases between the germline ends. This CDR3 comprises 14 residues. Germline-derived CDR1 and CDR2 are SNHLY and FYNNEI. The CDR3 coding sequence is TGTGCCAGCAGTCCCGACAGTAAAGAACAGCCCCAGCATTTT. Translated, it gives CASSPDSKEQPQHF. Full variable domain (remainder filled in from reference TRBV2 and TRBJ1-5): EPEVTQTPSHQVTQMGQEVILRCVPISNHLYFYWYRQILGQKVEFLVSFYNNEISEKSEIFDDQFSVERPDGSNFTLKIRSTKLEDSAMYFCASSPDSKEQPQHFGDGTRLSIL.

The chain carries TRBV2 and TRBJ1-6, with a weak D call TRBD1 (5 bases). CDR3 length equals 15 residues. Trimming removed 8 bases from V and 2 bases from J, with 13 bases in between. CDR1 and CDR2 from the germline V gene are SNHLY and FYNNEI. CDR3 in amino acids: CASLARGAYNSPLHF. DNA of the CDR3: TGTGCCAGCTTGGCCCGGGGCGCCTATAATTCACCCCTCCACTTT.

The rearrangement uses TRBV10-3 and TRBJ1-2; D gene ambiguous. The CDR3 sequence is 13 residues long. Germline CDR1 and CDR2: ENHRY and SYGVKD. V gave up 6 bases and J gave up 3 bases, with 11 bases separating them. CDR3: CAIRGRRDYGYTF. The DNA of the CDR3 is TGTGCCATCAGGGGTCGGCGGGACTATGGCTACACCTTC.

CDR3 nucleotide sequence: TGTGCCACCAGCGCCGGGATTTACTACGAGCAGTACTTC. Translating it yields CATSAGIYYEQYF. V is TRBV15 and J is TRBJ2-7; D is possibly TRBD2 (5 bases). Trimming cost V 5 bases and J 3 bases, with 11 bases left between them. CDR3 length: 13 residues. In germline, CDR1 is LNHNV, CDR2 YYDKDF (reference sequence).

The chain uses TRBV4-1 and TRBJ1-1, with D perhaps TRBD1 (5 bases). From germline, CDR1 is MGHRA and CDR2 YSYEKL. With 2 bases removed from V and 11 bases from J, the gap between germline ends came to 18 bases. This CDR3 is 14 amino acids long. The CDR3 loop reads CASSQPQGAGSAFF. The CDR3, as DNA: TGCGCCAGCAGCCAACCTCAGGGAGCTGGTTCGGCTTTCTTT.

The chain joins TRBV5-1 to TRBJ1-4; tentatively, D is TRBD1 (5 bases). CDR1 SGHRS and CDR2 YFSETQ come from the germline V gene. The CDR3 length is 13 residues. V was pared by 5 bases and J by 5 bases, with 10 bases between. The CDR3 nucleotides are TGCGCCAGCAGAGGGCAGGGAAATGAAAAACTGTTTTTT. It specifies CASRGQGNEKLFF.

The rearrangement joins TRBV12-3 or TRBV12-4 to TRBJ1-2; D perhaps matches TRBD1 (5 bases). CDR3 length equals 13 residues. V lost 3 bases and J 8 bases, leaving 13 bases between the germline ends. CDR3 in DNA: TGTGCCAGCAGTTTGAGCAGGGTCTACGGCTACACCTTC. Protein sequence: CASSLSRVYGYTF.

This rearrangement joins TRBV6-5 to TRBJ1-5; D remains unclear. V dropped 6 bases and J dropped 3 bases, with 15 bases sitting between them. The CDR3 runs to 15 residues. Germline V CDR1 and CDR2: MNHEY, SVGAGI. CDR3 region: CASRPDGGDNQPQHF. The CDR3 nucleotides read TGTGCCAGCAGACCCGACGGTGGGGACAATCAGCCCCAGCATTTT.

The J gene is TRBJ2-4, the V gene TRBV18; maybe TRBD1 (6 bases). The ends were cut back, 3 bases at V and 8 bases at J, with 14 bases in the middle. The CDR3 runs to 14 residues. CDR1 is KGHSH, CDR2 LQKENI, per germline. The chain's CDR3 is CASSPTGSSDIQYF. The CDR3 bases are TGTGCCAGCTCACCTACAGGGAGTTCAGACATTCAGTACTTC. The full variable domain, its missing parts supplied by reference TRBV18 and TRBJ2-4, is NAGVMQNPRHLVRRRGQEARLRCSPMKGHSHVYWYRQLPEEGLKFMVYLQKENIIDESGMPKERFSAEFPKEGPSILRIQQVVRGDSAAYFCASSPTGSSDIQYFGAGTRLSVL.

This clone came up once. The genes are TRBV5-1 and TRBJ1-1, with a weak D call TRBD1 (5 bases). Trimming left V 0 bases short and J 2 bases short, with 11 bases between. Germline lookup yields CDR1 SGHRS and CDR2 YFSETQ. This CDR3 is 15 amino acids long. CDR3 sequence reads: CASSLVGPPNTEAFF. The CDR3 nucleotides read TGCGCCAGCAGCTTGGTGGGACCGCCTAACACTGAAGCTTTCTTT.

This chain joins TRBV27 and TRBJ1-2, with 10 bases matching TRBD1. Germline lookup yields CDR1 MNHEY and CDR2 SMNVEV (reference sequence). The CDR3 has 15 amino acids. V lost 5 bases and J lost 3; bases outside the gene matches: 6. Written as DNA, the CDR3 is TGTGCCAGCAGTCCGGGACAGGGGATTTACTATGGCTACACCTTC. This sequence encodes CASSPGQGIYYGYTF.

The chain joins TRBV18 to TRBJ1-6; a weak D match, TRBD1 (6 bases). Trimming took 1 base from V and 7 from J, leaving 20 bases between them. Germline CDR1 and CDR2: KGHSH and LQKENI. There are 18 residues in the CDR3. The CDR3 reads CASSPQRTYRDFNSPLHF. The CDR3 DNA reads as TGTGCCAGCTCACCACAAAGGACCTACAGGGACTTCAATTCACCCCTCCACTTT.

In DNA form, the CDR3 reads TGTGCCAGCACCCAACAGGGGCCGGCCAAAACGGCTTTCTTT. It is translated as CASTQQGPAKTAFF. The genes are TRBV5-4 and TRBJ1-1, with 7 bases matching TRBD1. The CDR3 has 14 amino acids. The J segment lost 11 bases and the V segment lost 6 bases, leaving 16 bases of the junction unmatched. Germline V gene data show CDR1 as SGHNT and CDR2 as YYREEE (reference sequence).

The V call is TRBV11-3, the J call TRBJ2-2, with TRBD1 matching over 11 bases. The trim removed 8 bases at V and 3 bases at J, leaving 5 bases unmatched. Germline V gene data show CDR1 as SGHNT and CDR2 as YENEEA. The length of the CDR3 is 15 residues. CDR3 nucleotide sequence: TGTGCCAGCGCCTGGGACAGGGGGGACACCGGGGAGCTGTTTTTT. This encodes CASAWDRGDTGELFF.